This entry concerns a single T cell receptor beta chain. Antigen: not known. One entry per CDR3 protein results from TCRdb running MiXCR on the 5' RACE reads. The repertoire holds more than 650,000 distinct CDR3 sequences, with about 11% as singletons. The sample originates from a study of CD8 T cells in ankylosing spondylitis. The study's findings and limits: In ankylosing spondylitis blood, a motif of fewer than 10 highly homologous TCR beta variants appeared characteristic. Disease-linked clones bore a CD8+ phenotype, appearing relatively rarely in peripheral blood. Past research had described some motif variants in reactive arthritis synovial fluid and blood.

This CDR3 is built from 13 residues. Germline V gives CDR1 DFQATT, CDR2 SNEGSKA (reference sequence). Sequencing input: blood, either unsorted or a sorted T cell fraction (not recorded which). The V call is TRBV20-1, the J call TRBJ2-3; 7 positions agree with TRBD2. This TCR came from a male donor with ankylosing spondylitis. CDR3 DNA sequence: TGCAGGGCCTACGGGGGGAGGGAGGATACGCAGTATTTT. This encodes CRAYGGREDTQYF.